The 6 T cell receptor beta chains below come from one sample, sequenced in a study of blood T cell repertoires in COVID-19. Here immunoSEQ multiplex PCR was the method, and the copy in TCRdb shows in-frame clones only, minus some. This table has 85,000 to 110,000 clones, 75% to 90% appearing once. The sequenced material came from peripheral blood. The receptors were sampled from a human donor in a cohort sampled during active or convalescent COVID-19.

The DNA of the CDR3 is TGTGCCAGCAGTGTCCGACTAGCGGGGAAACAAGAGACCCAGTACTTC. This encodes CASSVRLAGKQETQYF. The rearrangement uses TRBV28 and TRBJ2-5; 11 bases match TRBD2. The CDR3 consists of 16 residues. V trimming: 5 bases; J trimming: 2 bases; junction bases outside the gene matches: 7. The germline V gene encodes CDR1 MDHEN and CDR2 SYDVKM.

The J gene is TRBJ2-2, the V gene TRBV19, with a weak D call TRBD1 (6 bases). Trimming left V 6 bases short and J 0 bases short, with 11 bases between. Germline V CDR1 and CDR2: LNHDA, SQIVND (reference sequence). The CDR3 runs 15 residues. The CDR3 is CASSRTASNTGELFF. The CDR3 nucleotides are TGTGCCAGTAGCAGGACAGCTTCGAACACCGGGGAGCTGTTTTTT.

The chain couples TRBV2 to TRBJ1-5; tentatively, D is TRBD1 (5 bases). Trimming took 5 bases from V and 1 from J, leaving 15 bases between them. CDR3 size: 16 residues. CDR1 and CDR2 (germline): SNHLY, FYNNEI. Written as DNA, the CDR3 is TGTGCCAGCAGTTCTAATAGACAGATCAGCAATCAGCCCCAGCATTTT. Its translation is CASSSNRQISNQPQHF.

V usage is TRBV11-3 and J usage is TRBJ1-1, with 7 bases aligning to TRBD1. The V segment lost 5 bases and the J segment 0 bases; nucleotides outside the gene matches: 9. Germline V gene lookup returns CDR1 SGHNT and CDR2 YENEEA. This CDR3 has 16 amino acids. The CDR3 sequence is CASSPRRGTVNTEAFF. In DNA form, the CDR3 reads TGTGCCAGCAGCCCTCGGCGTGGGACAGTGAACACTGAAGCTTTCTTT.

This chain uses TRBV27 with TRBJ1-4; 8 nucleotides line up with TRBD1. The CDR3 runs 14 residues. J lost 5 bases, V lost 3 bases, and 2 bases had no gene match. CDR1 is MNHEY and CDR2 is SMNVEV in the germline V gene (reference sequence). CDR3 region: CASSFQGANEKLFF. Written as DNA, the CDR3 is TGTGCCAGCAGTTTTCAGGGGGCAAATGAAAAACTGTTTTTT.

The gene calls are TRBV2 and TRBJ2-4; tentatively, D is TRBD2 (5 bases). This CDR3 is built from 15 residues. Germline CDR1 reads SNHLY; CDR2 reads FYNNEI. Trimming shortened V by 2 bases and J by 0 bases, and 8 bases separated the two germline ends. The CDR3 nucleotides are TGTGCCAGCAGTGAATTAGGACTAGCCAAAAACATTCAGTACTTC. Its translation: CASSELGLAKNIQYF. Full variable domain (missing parts from reference TRBV2 and TRBJ2-4): EPEVTQTPSHQVTQMGQEVILRCVPISNHLYFYWYRQILGQKVEFLVSFYNNEISEKSEIFDDQFSVERPDGSNFTLKIRSTKLEDSAMYFCASSELGLAKNIQYFGAGTRLSVL.